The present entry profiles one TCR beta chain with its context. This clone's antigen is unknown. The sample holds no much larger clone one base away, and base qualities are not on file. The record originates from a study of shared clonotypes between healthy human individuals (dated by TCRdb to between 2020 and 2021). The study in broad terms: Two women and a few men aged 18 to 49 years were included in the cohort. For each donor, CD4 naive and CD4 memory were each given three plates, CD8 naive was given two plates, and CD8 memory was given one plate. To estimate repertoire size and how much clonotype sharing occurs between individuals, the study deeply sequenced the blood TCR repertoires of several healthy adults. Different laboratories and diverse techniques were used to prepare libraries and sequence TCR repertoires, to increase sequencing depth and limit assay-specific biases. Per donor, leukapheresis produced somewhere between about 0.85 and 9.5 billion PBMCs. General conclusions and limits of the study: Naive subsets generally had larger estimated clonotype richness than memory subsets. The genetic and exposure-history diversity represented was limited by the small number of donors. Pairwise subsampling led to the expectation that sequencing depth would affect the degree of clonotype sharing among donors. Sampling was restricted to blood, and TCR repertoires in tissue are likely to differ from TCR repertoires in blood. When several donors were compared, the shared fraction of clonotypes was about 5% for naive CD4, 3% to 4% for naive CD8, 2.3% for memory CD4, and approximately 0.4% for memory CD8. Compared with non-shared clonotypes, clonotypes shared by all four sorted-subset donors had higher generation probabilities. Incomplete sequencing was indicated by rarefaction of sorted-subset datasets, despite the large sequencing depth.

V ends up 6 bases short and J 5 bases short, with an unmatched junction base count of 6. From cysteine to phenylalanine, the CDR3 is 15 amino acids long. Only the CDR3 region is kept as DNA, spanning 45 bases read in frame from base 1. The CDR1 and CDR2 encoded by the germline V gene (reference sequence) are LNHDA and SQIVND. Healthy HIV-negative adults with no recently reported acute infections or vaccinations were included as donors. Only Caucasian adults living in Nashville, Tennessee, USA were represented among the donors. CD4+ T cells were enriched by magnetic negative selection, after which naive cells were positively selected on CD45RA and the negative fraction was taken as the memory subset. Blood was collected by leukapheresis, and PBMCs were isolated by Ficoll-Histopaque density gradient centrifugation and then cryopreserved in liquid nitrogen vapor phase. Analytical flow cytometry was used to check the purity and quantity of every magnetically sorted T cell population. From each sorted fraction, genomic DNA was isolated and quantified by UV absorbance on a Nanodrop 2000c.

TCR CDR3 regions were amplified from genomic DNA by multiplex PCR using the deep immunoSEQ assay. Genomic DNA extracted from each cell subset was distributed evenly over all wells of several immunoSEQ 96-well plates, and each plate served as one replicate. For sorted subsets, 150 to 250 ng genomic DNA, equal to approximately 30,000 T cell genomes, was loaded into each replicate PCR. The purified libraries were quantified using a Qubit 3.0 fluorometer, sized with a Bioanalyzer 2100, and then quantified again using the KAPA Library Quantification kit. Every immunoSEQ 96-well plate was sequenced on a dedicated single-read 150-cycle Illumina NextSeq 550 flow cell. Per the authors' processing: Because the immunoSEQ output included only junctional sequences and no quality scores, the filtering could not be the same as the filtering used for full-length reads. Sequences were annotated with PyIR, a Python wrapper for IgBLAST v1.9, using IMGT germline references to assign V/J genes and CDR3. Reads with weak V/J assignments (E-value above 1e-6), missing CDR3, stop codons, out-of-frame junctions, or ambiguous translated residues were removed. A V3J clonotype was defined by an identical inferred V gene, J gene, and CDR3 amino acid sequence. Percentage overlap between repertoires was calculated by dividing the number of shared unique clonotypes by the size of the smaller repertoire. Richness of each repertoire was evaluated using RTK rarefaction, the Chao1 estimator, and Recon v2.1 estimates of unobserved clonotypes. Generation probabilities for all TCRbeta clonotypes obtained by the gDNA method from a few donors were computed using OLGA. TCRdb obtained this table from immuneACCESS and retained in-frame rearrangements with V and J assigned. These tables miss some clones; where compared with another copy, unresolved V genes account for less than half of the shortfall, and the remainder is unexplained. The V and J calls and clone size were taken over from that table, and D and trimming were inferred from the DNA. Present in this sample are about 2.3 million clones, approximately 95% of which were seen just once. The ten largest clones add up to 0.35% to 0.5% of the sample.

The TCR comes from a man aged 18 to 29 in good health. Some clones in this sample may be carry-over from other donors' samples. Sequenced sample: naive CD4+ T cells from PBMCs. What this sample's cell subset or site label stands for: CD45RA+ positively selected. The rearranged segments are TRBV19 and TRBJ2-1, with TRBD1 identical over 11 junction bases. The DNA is TGTGCCAGTAGATGGTGGGACAGGGGGGACAATGAGCAGTTCTTC. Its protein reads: CASRWWDRGDNEQFF.